These 16 T cell receptor beta chains came from one sample sequenced in a study of blood T cell repertoires in COVID-19. Assay used: immunoSEQ multiplex PCR; TCRdb lists only in-frame clones, some missing. This table has about 180,000 clones, 82% appearing once. The sequencing input was peripheral blood. These receptors came from an older woman with acute or convalescent COVID-19.

At least ten counts were recorded for this clone. The chain is built from TRBV19 and TRBJ2-2, with 8 bases identical to TRBD2. The CDR3 has 17 amino acids. Germline lookup yields CDR1 LNHDA and CDR2 SQIVND (reference sequence). V lost 7 bases and J lost 4; bases outside the gene matches: 14. The CDR3 region is CASNPLGVAGRTGELFF. DNA of the CDR3: TGTGCCAGTAACCCTCTGGGAGTAGCGGGACGCACCGGGGAGCTGTTTTTT.

This clone has just a few counts. The gene calls are TRBV6-6 and TRBJ2-7; D unclear. The CDR3 covers 14 residues. The V gene's germline CDR1 is MNHNY and CDR2 SVGAGI (reference sequence). Trimming left V 6 bases short and J 0 bases short, with 12 bases between. CDR3 nucleotides: TGTGCCAGCAGCGTCGCGAGAAGCTCCTACGAGCAGTACTTC. It translates to CASSVARSSYEQYF.

This clone has more than one count but fewer than ten. The chain joins TRBV5-8 to TRBJ2-2; D is unresolved. The CDR3 covers 14 residues. Trimming took 0 bases from V and 2 from J, leaving 5 bases between them. Germline CDR1 SGHTS, CDR2 YDEGEE. CDR3 bases: TGTGCCAGCAGCTTGGACAGAAACACCGGGGAGCTGTTTTTT. Residues: CASSLDRNTGELFF.

The V gene is TRBV4-3, the J gene TRBJ1-6; tentatively, D is TRBD1 (6 bases). The V and J ends lost 4 bases and 7 bases respectively, with 17 bases between them. Germline values: CDR1 LGHNA, CDR2 YSLEER. The length of the CDR3 is 16 residues. CDR3 bases: TGCGCCAGCAGCCCCGAATACAGGGTCTGGAATTCACCCCTCCACTTT. This codes for CASSPEYRVWNSPLHF.

J is TRBJ1-3 and V is TRBV9, with D possibly being TRBD1 (6 bases). The CDR3 has 16 residues. V was shortened by 0 bases and J by 0 bases, with 10 bases between the two germline ends. Germline V CDR1 and CDR2: SGDLS, YYNGEE. The CDR3 sequence: CASSVDAGDSGNTIYF. CDR3 in DNA: TGTGCCAGCAGCGTAGACGCAGGGGACTCTGGAAACACCATATATTTT.

This clone has just one count. This chain joins TRBV11-2 and TRBJ2-3, with D perhaps TRBD2 (5 bases). Germline V gene data show CDR1 as SGHAT and CDR2 as FQNNGV. The CDR3 loop spans 14 amino acids. V was clipped by 1 base and J by 3 bases, with 8 bases between them. CDR3 in amino acids: CASSLGGSTDTQYF. The CDR3 nucleotides read TGTGCCAGCAGCTTAGGTGGGAGTACAGATACGCAGTATTTT.

The J gene is TRBJ1-1, the V gene TRBV4-1, with D possibly being TRBD1 (5 bases). Trimming stripped 4 bases from V and 1 base from J, with 13 bases between. Germline V CDR1 and CDR2: MGHRA, YSYEKL. The CDR3 loop spans 15 amino acids. The CDR3 loop is CASSLEDKSNTEAFF. DNA for the CDR3: TGCGCCAGCAGCCTAGAGGACAAGTCGAACACTGAAGCTTTCTTT.

The chain combines TRBV5-1 with TRBJ2-2; TRBD1 agrees at 7 bases. The CDR3 consists of 15 residues. With V trimmed by 4 bases and J by 2 bases, 5 bases remained unmatched. Per the germline V gene, CDR1 is SGHRS and CDR2 is YFSETQ. The CDR3 here is CASSPGQLNTGELFF. CDR3 nucleotide sequence: TGCGCCAGCAGCCCGGGACAGCTAAACACCGGGGAGCTGTTTTTT.

This chain joins TRBV5-1 and TRBJ2-1; the match to TRBD2 covers 7 bases. The length of the CDR3 is 16 residues. V was clipped by 6 bases and J by 8 bases; unmatched bases: 17. CDR1 is SGHRS and CDR2 is YFSETQ in the germline V gene. This chain's CDR3 is CASTRPGIAGSDEQFF. In DNA form, the CDR3 reads TGCGCCAGCACCCGACCGGGGATAGCGGGTTCTGATGAGCAGTTCTTC.

The J gene is TRBJ1-5, the V gene TRBV30; no reliable D call. Looked up from germline, CDR1 is GTSNPN and CDR2 is SVGIG (reference sequence). CDR3 length equals 13 residues. With 5 bases removed from V and 5 bases from J, the gap between germline ends came to 13 bases. CDR3 amino acids: CAWCPGSHQPQHF. CDR3 DNA: TGTGCCTGGTGCCCGGGGAGCCATCAGCCCCAGCATTTT.

This clone was seen more than once but under ten times. Here the CDR3 DNA reads TGTGCCAGCAGCCAAGAATCCCGGGTTGGTAGACAGGGTACGTTAAATACGCAGTATTTT. It is translated as CASSQESRVGRQGTLNTQYF. The chain combines TRBV3-1 (or the pseudogene TRBV3-2) with TRBJ2-3; 7 bases are a match to TRBD1. The CDR3 runs to 20 residues. CDR1 and CDR2 (germline): LGHDT, YNNKEL (reference sequence). Trimming cost V 0 bases and J 7 bases; bases outside gene matches: 22.

The chain couples TRBV28 to TRBJ1-1, with 12 bases lining up with TRBD1. After removal of 3 bases from V and 1 base from J, the junction contained 3 bases not matched to a gene. CDR3 length equals 16 residues. CDR1 is MDHEN, CDR2 SYDVKM, per germline. The chain's CDR3 is CASSFGDRGRNTEAFF. The CDR3 DNA is TGTGCCAGCAGTTTTGGGGACAGGGGGCGGAACACTGAAGCTTTCTTT.

This clone was detected once. The chain links TRBV7-9 to TRBJ1-2, with 10 bases that match TRBD1. J was trimmed by 7 bases and V by 5 bases; bases with no gene match: 10. The CDR3 runs to 15 residues. Germline V gives CDR1 SEHNR, CDR2 FQNEAQ (reference sequence). The CDR3 DNA follows: TGTGCCAGCAGCCCGCCGACAGGGGGCGCTTCTGGCTACACCTTC. It is translated as CASSPPTGGASGYTF.

The chain has TRBV5-1 and TRBJ1-4; 8 bases line up with TRBD1. Trimming took 0 bases from V and 5 from J; bases not matched to a gene: 0. The V gene's germline CDR1 is SGHRS and CDR2 YFSETQ. The CDR3 length is 14 residues. Here the CDR3 reads CASSLGQGNEKLFF. The CDR3 DNA follows: TGCGCCAGCAGCTTGGGACAGGGGAATGAAAAACTGTTTTTT.

The chain recombines TRBV4-3 with TRBJ1-1, with a weak D call TRBD1 (5 bases). The CDR3 has 14 amino acids. Germline CDR1 LGHNA, CDR2 YSLEER. The ends were cut back, 1 base at V and 8 bases at J, with 14 bases in the middle. CDR3 in DNA: TGCGCCAGCAGCCAAGCTGCAGGGTCTATAGAAGCTTTCTTT. Amino acid sequence: CASSQAAGSIEAFF.

The chain links TRBV6-2 or TRBV6-3 to TRBJ2-3; D is undetermined. Trimming took 2 bases from V and 1 from J, leaving 4 bases between them. There are 13 residues in the CDR3. CDR1 and CDR2 (germline): MNHEY, SVGEGT. CDR3 in amino acids: CASSYRGTDTQYF. As DNA, the CDR3 is TGTGCCAGCAGTTACCGGGGCACAGATACGCAGTATTTT.